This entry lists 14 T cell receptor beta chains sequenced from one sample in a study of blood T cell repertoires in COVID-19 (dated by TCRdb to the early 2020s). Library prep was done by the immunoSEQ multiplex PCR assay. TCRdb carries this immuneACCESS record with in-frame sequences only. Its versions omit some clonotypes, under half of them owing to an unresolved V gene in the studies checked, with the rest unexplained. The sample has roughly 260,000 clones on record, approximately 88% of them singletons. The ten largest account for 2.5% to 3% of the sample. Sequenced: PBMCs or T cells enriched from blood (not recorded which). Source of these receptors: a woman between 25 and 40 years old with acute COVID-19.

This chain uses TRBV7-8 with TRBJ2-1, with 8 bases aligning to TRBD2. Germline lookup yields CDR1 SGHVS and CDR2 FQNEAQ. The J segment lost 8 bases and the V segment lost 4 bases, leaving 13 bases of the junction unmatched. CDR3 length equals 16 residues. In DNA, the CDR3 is TGTGCCAGCAGCTCGCCCGGGACTAGGGGAGAGGATGAGCAGTTCTTC. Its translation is CASSSPGTRGEDEQFF.

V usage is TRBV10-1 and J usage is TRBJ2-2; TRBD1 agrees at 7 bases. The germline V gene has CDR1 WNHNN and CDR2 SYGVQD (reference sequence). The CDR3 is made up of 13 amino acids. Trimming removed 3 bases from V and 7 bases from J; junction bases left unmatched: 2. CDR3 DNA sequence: TGCGCCAGCAGTGAAGGGGGCTTCGGGGAGCTGTTTTTT. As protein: CASSEGGFGELFF.

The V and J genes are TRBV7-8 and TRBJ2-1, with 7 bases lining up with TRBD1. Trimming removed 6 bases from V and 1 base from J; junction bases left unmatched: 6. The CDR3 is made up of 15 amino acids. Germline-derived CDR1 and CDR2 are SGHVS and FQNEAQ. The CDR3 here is CASSSGQPSYNEQFF. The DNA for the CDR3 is TGTGCCAGCAGTTCGGGACAGCCGTCCTACAATGAGCAGTTCTTC.

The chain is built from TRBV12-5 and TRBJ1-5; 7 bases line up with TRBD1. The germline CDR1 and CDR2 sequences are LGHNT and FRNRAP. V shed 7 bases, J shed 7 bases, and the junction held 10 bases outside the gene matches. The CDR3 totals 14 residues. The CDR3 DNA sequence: TGTGCTAGTGATTACGGGACAGTGAACCAGCCCCAGCATTTT. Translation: CASDYGTVNQPQHF. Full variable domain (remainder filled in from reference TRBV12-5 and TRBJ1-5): DARVTQTPRHKVTEMGQEVTMRCQPILGHNTVFWYRQTMMQGLELLAYFRNRAPLDDSGMPKDRFSAEMPDATLATLKIQPSEPRDSAVYFCASDYGTVNQPQHFGDGTRLSIL.

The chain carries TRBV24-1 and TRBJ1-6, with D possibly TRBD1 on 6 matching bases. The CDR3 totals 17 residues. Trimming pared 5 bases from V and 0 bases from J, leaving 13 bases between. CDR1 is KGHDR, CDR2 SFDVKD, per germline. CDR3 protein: CATSGQERCSYNSPLHF. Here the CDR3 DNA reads TGTGCCACCAGTGGACAGGAGCGTTGCTCCTATAATTCACCCCTCCACTTT.

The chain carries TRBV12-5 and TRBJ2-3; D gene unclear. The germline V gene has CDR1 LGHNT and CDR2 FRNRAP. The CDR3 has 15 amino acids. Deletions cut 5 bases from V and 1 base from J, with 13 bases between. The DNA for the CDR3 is TGTGCTAGTGGTAAACGTACGGTCGGCACAGATACGCAGTATTTT. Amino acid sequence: CASGKRTVGTDTQYF. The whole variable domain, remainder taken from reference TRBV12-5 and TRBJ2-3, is DARVTQTPRHKVTEMGQEVTMRCQPILGHNTVFWYRQTMMQGLELLAYFRNRAPLDDSGMPKDRFSAEMPDATLATLKIQPSEPRDSAVYFCASGKRTVGTDTQYFGPGTRLTVL.

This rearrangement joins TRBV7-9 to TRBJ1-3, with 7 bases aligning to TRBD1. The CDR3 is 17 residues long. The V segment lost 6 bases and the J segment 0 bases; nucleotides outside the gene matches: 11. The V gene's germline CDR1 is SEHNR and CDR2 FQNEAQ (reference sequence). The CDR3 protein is CASSFSSGQPSGNTIYF. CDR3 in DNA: TGTGCCAGCAGTTTTTCATCGGGACAGCCCTCTGGAAACACCATATATTTT.

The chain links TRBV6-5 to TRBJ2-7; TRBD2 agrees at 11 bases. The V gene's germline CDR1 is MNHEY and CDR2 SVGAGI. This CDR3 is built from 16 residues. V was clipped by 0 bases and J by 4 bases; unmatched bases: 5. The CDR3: CASSYSLAGGLYEQYF. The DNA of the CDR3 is TGTGCCAGCAGTTACTCCCTAGCGGGGGGCCTGTACGAGCAGTACTTC.

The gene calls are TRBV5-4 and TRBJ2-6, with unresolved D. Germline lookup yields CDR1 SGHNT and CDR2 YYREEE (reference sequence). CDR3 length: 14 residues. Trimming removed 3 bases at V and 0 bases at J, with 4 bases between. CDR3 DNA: TGTGCCAGCAGCTCGAGCTCTGGGGCCAACGTCCTGACTTTC. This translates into CASSSSSGANVLTF.

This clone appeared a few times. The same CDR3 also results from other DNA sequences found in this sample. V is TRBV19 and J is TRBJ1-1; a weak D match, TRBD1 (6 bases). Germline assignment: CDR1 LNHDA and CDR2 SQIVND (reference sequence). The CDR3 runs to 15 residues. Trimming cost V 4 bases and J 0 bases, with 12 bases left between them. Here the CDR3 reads CASSTPDSLNTEAFF. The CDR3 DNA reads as TGTGCCAGTAGTACTCCGGACAGCTTGAACACTGAAGCTTTCTTT.

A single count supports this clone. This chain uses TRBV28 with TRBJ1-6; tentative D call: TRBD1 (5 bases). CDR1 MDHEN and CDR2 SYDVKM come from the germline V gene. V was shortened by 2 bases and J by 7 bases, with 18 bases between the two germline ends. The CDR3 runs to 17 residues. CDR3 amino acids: CASSLPLTTAINSPLHF. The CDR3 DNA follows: TGTGCCAGCAGTTTACCCCTAACGACAGCCATCAATTCACCCCTCCACTTT. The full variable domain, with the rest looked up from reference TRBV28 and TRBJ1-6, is DVKVTQSSRYLVKRTGEKVFLECVQDMDHENMFWYRQDPGLGLRLIYFSYDVKMKEKGDIPEGYSVSREKKERFSLILESASTNQTSMYLCASSLPLTTAINSPLHFGNGTRLTVT.

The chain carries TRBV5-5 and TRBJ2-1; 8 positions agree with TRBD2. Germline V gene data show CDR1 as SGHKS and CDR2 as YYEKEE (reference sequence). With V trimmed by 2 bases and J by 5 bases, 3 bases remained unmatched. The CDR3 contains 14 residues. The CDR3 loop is CASSFSGDHNEQFF. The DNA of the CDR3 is TGTGCCAGCAGCTTTAGCGGGGACCACAATGAGCAGTTCTTC. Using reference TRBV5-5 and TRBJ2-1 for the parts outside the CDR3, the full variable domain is DAGVTQSPTHLIKTRGQQVTLRCSPISGHKSVSWYQQVLGQGPQFIFQYYEKEERGRGNFPDRFSARQFPNYSSELNVNALLLGDSALYLCASSFSGDHNEQFFGPGTRLTVL.

The CDR3 is CASSYDRDDTEAFF. The CDR3 coding sequence is TGTGCCAGCAGTTACGACAGGGATGACACTGAAGCTTTCTTT. The chain carries TRBV6-6 and TRBJ1-1; 7 nucleotides match TRBD1. In germline, CDR1 is MNHNY, CDR2 SVGAGI (reference sequence). There are 14 residues in the CDR3. With V trimmed by 2 bases and J by 3 bases, 3 bases remained unmatched.

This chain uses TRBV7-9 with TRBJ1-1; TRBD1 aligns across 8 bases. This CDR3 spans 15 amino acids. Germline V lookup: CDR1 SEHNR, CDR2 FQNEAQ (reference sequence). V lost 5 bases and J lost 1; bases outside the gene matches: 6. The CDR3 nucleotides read TGTGCCAGCAGCCTAGAAGGACAGGGGAACACTGAAGCTTTCTTT. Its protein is CASSLEGQGNTEAFF.